This TCR beta chain is from a study of blood T cells in healthy people across ages (dated by TCRdb to 2015 to 2017). In the study overall: In model experiments, roughly one uniquely barcoded TCR beta cDNA molecule per two T cells was captured by template switching. Age-related changes in TCR beta repertoire diversity were measured in the study by deep sequencing normalized with unique cDNA molecular identifiers. The donors were split into four age groups: young (average 16 years), middle-aged (nearly 40), aged (approximately 59) and long-lived (under 90). To avoid experimental bias, donors of different ages were distributed randomly across sequencing lanes. For two donors (one aged 18 to 29 and one aged 80 or older), the study analyzed two additional independent replicas of 1 million unique cDNA reads from the same blood draw.

To note about this clonotype: Its antigen target is currently unknown. No base quality values were provided; no much bigger clone lies one nucleotide off.

The donors were a few dozen Caucasian individuals from Russia, aged roughly 6 to 90 years, who were systemically healthy. Each donor gave 8 to 10 milliliters of peripheral blood, drawn into EDTA-treated Vacutainer tubes. Ficoll-Paque density-gradient centrifugation was used to isolate PBMCs, with at least 6.5 million per sample. Total RNA, at least 5.5 micrograms per sample, was extracted from PBMCs with Trizol reagent. For every donor, flow cytometry on a PBMC aliquot measured the percentage of naive CD45RAhigh/CD27high T cells. V and J are trimmed by 9 bases and 7 bases, and the gene matches miss 6 bases of the junction. From the cysteine through the phenylalanine, the CDR3 covers 13 amino acids. The retained sequence is limited to the CDR3, 39 bases, with the frame set at the first base. Based on the germline V gene, the CDR1 and CDR2 sequences are ENHRY and SYGVKD. What the study reported, not specific to this receptor: Conclusive comparison of naive and antigen-experienced compartments was prevented by the profiling of bulk unsorted PBMCs. There was a strong correlation between observed TCR beta diversity and the percentage of naive T cells measured by flow cytometry. Estimates of total diversity based on one million sequenced T cells were considered lower bounds and underestimates. The CMV infection status of donors was not known, potentially confounding age-related changes in expanded clonotypes. Observed TCR beta diversity per million T cells fell roughly linearly with age, and a significant reduction was already apparent by age about 43. Compared with the aged group, the long-lived group had more naive CD4+ T cells, fewer expanded clones and increased TCR diversity, suggesting age selection.

Receptor libraries were prepared by 5' RACE. Instrument on record: Illumina HiSeq 2500. A second PCR of about 6 to 11 cycles was performed with a sample-barcoded 5' primer and a J-beta primer mix. A template-switch 5' adaptor carrying 12 random nucleotides introduced a unique molecular identifier onto each TCR beta cDNA molecule. Each sample yielded at least 3 million CDR3-containing paired-end reads. The Mint cDNA synthesis kit, primed by a TRBC-specific oligonucleotide, was used to synthesize first-strand cDNA from all RNA. Following uracil-DNA glycosylase treatment, all cDNA underwent a first 18-cycle PCR with the universal primers M1SS and BC2_uni_R. Regarding the original processing steps: For normalization, 1 million high-quality reads were randomly selected from each sample, with every read carrying a distinct molecular identifier. Instead of being binned into consensus sequences, reads that shared molecular identifiers were thrown out. MiTCR, set to a Q25 quality threshold and the strictest error-elimination algorithm, was used for CDR3 identification, clonotype clustering and error correction. A nonparametric unseen species model with Euler transformation was used to estimate a lower bound on total TCR beta diversity. TCRdb itself trimmed the public reads at Q25 with fastp, ran MiXCR and retained productive beta chains. Rows with one shared CDR3 protein collapse into an entry with the most common genes and DNA. These V and J calls originate from TCRdb's pipeline instead of the authors' own analysis. The table for this sample lists about 1.4 million distinct CDR3 sequences; 59% of them were counted only once. The top ten clonotypes cover 6.7% of the sample.

Input material: blood. The rearranged chain carries TRBV10-3 and TRBJ2-2; 9 central nucleotides agree with TRBD1. This clonotype originated in a man between 18 and 35 years old in good health. The bases read TGTGCCATTTACAGGGGGCTCGGCGGGGAGCTGTTTTTT. It specifies CAIYRGLGGELFF.